This T cell receptor beta chain was documented in a study of cytomegalovirus exposure and HLA in healthy donors. Study results and limitations: Researchers reported in a later analysis that a missense DCLRE1C variant was tied to TCR beta V- and J-gene trimming.

On this clone: Its antigen is as yet unknown.

Germline V gives CDR1 SGDLS, CDR2 YYNGEE. The trim removed 3 bases at V and 4 bases at J, leaving 5 bases unmatched. The CDR3 runs 14 residues. The study ran its PCR with 60 Vbeta and 13 Jbeta primers. Clones were read by immunoSEQ multiplex PCR, and TCRdb kept only the in-frame ones, dropping some. Of about 150,000 clones listed, roughly 80% are singletons. The sequence came from a man under 40 in good health and CMV-seropositive. The chain joins TRBV9 to TRBJ1-2, with TRBD1 identical over 8 bases. The sequenced sample was PBMCs. The CDR3 bases are TGTGCCAGCAGCGCCGGGACAGGCCTCTATGGCTACACCTTC. As protein: CASSAGTGLYGYTF.